This section outlines one TCR beta chain sequence together with its context. What this receptor recognizes is not known. No much larger clone is present one base from it, and per-base qualities are unavailable. The data are from a study of T cell changes during pregnancy in multiple sclerosis (dated 2019 in TCRdb). A note on the overall study: Changes in the T cell repertoire over the course of pregnancy were examined in this study in women with multiple sclerosis.

Receptor libraries were prepared by the immunoSEQ multiplex PCR assay. As stored in TCRdb, this immuneACCESS dataset retains in-frame rearrangements with V and J assigned. A fraction of the clones does not appear; measured against another copy, unresolved V genes explain less than half of the discrepancy, and the remainder lacks a known reason. For this sample the table gives approximately 70,000 clones, of which 91% were detected only once. Roughly 2% of the sample is taken by the ten largest. V lost 6 bases and J lost 0 bases; the stretch between them is 6 bases long. CDR1 MDHEN and CDR2 SYDVKM are derived from the germline V gene. The CDR3 holds 12 amino acids from the cysteine to the phenylalanine. Only the CDR3 portion is preserved as DNA: 36 bases, with reading frame beginning at the first base.

The receptor was derived from a female donor with multiple sclerosis, enrolled in a pregnancy study. The V and J genes are TRBV28 and TRBJ2-7; TRBD2 is a possible D gene, resting on 6 matching bases. Here the sequenced sample was peripheral blood, taken in the first trimester of pregnancy. Here is the DNA: TGTGCCAGCAGGACTAGCTCCTACGAGCAGTACTTC. Its protein reads: CASRTSSYEQYF.